The 24 T cell receptor beta chains below come from one sample, sequenced in a study of beta chain features in type 1 diabetes. Expressed TCRB transcripts were sequenced after all isolated RNA was converted to cDNA. TCRdb's table, derived via immunoSEQ multiplex PCR, lists solely in-frame clones and lacks some. The sample includes 850,000 to 900,000 clones, roughly 15% seen only once; the top ten take 0.023%. The sample was naive CD4+ T cells from blood. All receptors derive from a woman in her late teens or twenties in good health.

This clone has a handful of counts. J is TRBJ1-5 and V is TRBV4-1; a weak D match, TRBD1 (6 bases). The CDR3 length is 13 residues. The V and J ends lost 4 bases and 4 bases respectively, with 8 bases between them. Per the germline V gene, CDR1 is MGHRA and CDR2 is YSYEKL. CDR3 nucleotide sequence: TGCGCCAGCAGCCGACAGGAGAATCAGCCCCAGCATTTT. It specifies CASSRQENQPQHF.

V is TRBV18 and J is TRBJ2-7, with 8 bases that match TRBD1. This CDR3 contains 13 residues. The germline gives CDR1 KGHSH, CDR2 LQKENI. The V gene end was trimmed by 5 bases and the J gene end by 11 bases; junction bases not matched to a gene: 11. CDR3 DNA sequence: TGTGCCAGCTCAAACGGACAGGGAACAATCGAGTACTTC. Residues: CASSNGQGTIEYF.

The CDR3 loop is CASSQDVTVTDYGYTF. For the CDR3, the DNA is TGTGCCAGCAGCCAAGACGTCACCGTGACGGACTATGGCTACACCTTC. The rearrangement joins TRBV4-2 to TRBJ1-2, with D hard to call. The germline CDR1 and CDR2 sequences are LGHNA and YNFKEQ. V lost 0 bases and J 3 bases, leaving 14 bases between the germline ends. This CDR3 region has 16 residues.

The J gene is TRBJ2-1, the V gene TRBV7-9, with 10 bases that match TRBD2. The germline V gene encodes CDR1 SEHNR and CDR2 FQNEAQ (reference sequence). With V trimmed by 6 bases and J by 3 bases, 11 bases remained unmatched. This CDR3 contains 17 residues. The CDR3 is CASSKGRTSGGYNEQFF. CDR3 bases: TGTGCCAGCAGTAAGGGCCGGACTAGCGGAGGCTACAATGAGCAGTTCTTC.

The table lists this clone with a few counts. This rearrangement joins TRBV5-6 to TRBJ2-7; no firm D call. Germline V gives CDR1 SGHDT, CDR2 YYEEEE. CDR3 length equals 15 residues. Trimming removed 3 bases at V and 4 bases at J, with 17 bases between. The CDR3 spells CASSSKAGLWYEQYF. The CDR3 coding sequence is TGTGCCAGCAGCTCTAAAGCTGGTTTATGGTACGAGCAGTACTTC.

J is TRBJ1-1 and V is TRBV29-1, with D possibly being TRBD1 (6 bases). V was shortened by 4 bases and J by 5 bases, with 11 bases between the two germline ends. The CDR3 is made up of 12 amino acids. Germline lookup yields CDR1 SQVTM and CDR2 ANQGSEA. The CDR3 bases are TGCAGCGTTGTCAGGGGACGGACTGAAGCTTTCTTT. Translated, it gives CSVVRGRTEAFF.

The V call is TRBV5-5, the J call TRBJ2-7; D gene ambiguous. This CDR3 is built from 13 residues. Germline loops: CDR1 SGHKS, CDR2 YYEKEE (reference sequence). The V end was cut by 6 bases, the J end by 6 bases, with 16 bases between. CDR3 protein: CASTPFVHGEQYF. The CDR3 nucleotides are TGTGCCAGCACCCCCTTTGTTCACGGCGAGCAGTACTTC.

This clone has only a few counts. The V and J genes are TRBV9 and TRBJ1-2, with D uncertain. This CDR3 has 15 residues. V was cut by 4 bases and J by 0 bases, with 13 bases left in between. Germline V gives CDR1 SGDLS, CDR2 YYNGEE. CDR3 in amino acids: CASSLRSDSNYGYTF. The CDR3 bases are TGTGCCAGCAGCCTCCGATCGGACTCTAACTATGGCTACACCTTC. The variable domain in full, with the rest retrieved from reference TRBV9 and TRBJ1-2, is DSGVTQTPKHLITATGQRVTLRCSPRSGDLSVYWYQQSLDQGLQFLIQYYNGEERAKGNILERFSAQQFPDLHSELNLSSLELGDSALYFCASSLRSDSNYGYTFGSGTRLTVV.

This clone was counted a few times. Other DNA sequences within the sample encode an identical CDR3. V is TRBV5-1 and J is TRBJ2-7; no clear D. Looked up from germline, CDR1 is SGHRS and CDR2 is YFSETQ. CDR3 length: 13 amino acids. Trimming left V 0 bases short and J 0 bases short, with 4 bases between. The CDR3 is CASSLGSSYEQYF. The CDR3 DNA is TGCGCCAGCAGCTTGGGGAGCTCCTACGAGCAGTACTTC.

CDR3 region: CASSFRVNTGELFF. CDR3 DNA sequence: TGTGCCAGTAGCTTCAGAGTGAACACCGGGGAGCTGTTTTTT. The chain recombines TRBV19 with TRBJ2-2; D gene uncertain. Germline CDR1 is LNHDA and CDR2 is SQIVND (reference sequence). Trimming left V 6 bases short and J 1 base short, with 9 bases between. This CDR3 comprises 14 residues.

The sample holds a few counts of this clone. J is TRBJ1-2 and V is TRBV7-9, with TRBD1 matching over 8 bases. CDR1 is SEHNR, CDR2 FQNEAQ, per germline (reference sequence). V lost 6 bases, J lost 2 bases, and 5 bases stayed unmatched. This CDR3 contains 14 residues. The CDR3 loop is CASRATGVNYGYTF. The CDR3 DNA reads TGTGCCAGCAGGGCGACAGGGGTGAACTATGGCTACACCTTC.

The chain has TRBV7-9 and TRBJ1-4, with D possibly matching TRBD1 (6 bases). The CDR3 runs 15 residues. Trimming cost V 0 bases and J 1 base, with 6 bases left between them. From germline, CDR1 is SEHNR and CDR2 FQNEAQ (reference sequence). Here the CDR3 DNA reads TGTGCCAGCAGCTTAGCACAGGGAACTAATGAAAAACTGTTTTTT. This translates into CASSLAQGTNEKLFF.

The chain uses TRBV4-3 and TRBJ2-7, with 14 bases aligning to TRBD2. The CDR3 extends over 16 amino acids. With V trimmed by 4 bases and J by 7 bases, 9 bases remained unmatched. Germline V gene data show CDR1 as LGHNA and CDR2 as YSLEER. The CDR3 nucleotides read TGCGCCAGCAGCCCACACGGGACTAGCGGGAGATGGGAGCAGTACTTC. The encoded protein is CASSPHGTSGRWEQYF.

DNA for the CDR3: TGTGCCAGCAGCCGAACTCAGGGGAATGGCGAGCAGTACTTC. It yields the protein CASSRTQGNGEQYF. This sequence joins TRBV7-6 and TRBJ2-7, with TRBD1 as a possible D gene (6 bases). In germline, CDR1 is SGHVS, CDR2 FNYEAQ. V lost 5 bases, J lost 6 bases, and 17 bases lay in between. The CDR3 is made up of 14 amino acids.

V usage is TRBV9 and J usage is TRBJ2-2, with D possibly being TRBD1 or TRBD2 (5 bases each). From germline, CDR1 is SGDLS and CDR2 YYNGEE. The CDR3 is 16 amino acids. Trimming left V 0 bases short and J 3 bases short, with 12 bases between. The CDR3 region has the DNA TGTGCCAGCAGCGTAGTCCCAGGGACGGACACCGGGGAGCTGTTTTTT. It translates to CASSVVPGTDTGELFF.

This clone was detected a few times. The chain combines TRBV7-2 with TRBJ2-5; the D is unclear. V shed 1 base and J shed 3 bases, with 9 bases lying between them. CDR3 length: 14 amino acids. CDR1 is SGHTA, CDR2 FQGNSA, per germline. CDR3 residues: CASSLVFLKETQYF. CDR3 DNA sequence: TGTGCCAGCAGCTTAGTCTTTTTGAAAGAGACCCAGTACTTC.

This clone was seen more than once but under ten times. The J gene is TRBJ2-3, the V gene TRBV7-2; D not certain. The CDR3 spans 15 residues. V was trimmed by 0 bases and J by 5 bases, leaving 12 bases between them. The V gene's germline CDR1 is SGHTA and CDR2 FQGNSA. CDR3 sequence (DNA): TGTGCCAGCAGCTTAGCAGGGATTAAATTAGATACGCAGTATTTT. It is translated as CASSLAGIKLDTQYF. The whole variable domain, remainder taken from reference TRBV7-2 and TRBJ2-3, is GAGVSQSPSNKVTEKGKDVELRCDPISGHTALYWYRQSLGQGLEFLIYFQGNSAPDKSGLPSDRFSAERTGGSVSTLTIQRTQQEDSAVYLCASSLAGIKLDTQYFGPGTRLTVL.

This clone showed up just a few times. V usage is TRBV10-3 and J usage is TRBJ2-3; 11 bases agree with TRBD2. This CDR3 is 18 amino acids long. Trimming removed 4 bases from V and 2 bases from J; junction bases left unmatched: 11. Per the germline V gene, CDR1 is ENHRY and CDR2 is SYGVKD. CDR3 nucleotide sequence: TGTGCCATCAGTGTATCTCCGAATAGCGGGAGGGACACAGATACGCAGTATTTT. This codes for CAISVSPNSGRDTDTQYF.

The chain has TRBV4-3 and TRBJ2-5, with TRBD2 matching over 8 bases. The V gene end was trimmed by 0 bases and the J gene end by 0 bases; junction bases not matched to a gene: 6. The germline V gene has CDR1 LGHNA and CDR2 YSLEER. This CDR3 comprises 17 residues. The CDR3 is CASSQDRRLAHQETQYF. CDR3 sequence (DNA): TGCGCCAGCAGCCAAGATCGACGACTAGCGCACCAAGAGACCCAGTACTTC.

V is TRBV13 and J is TRBJ1-2; weak D call: TRBD1 (5 bases). This CDR3 is 14 amino acids long. Germline CDR1 reads PRHDT; CDR2 reads FYEKMQ (reference sequence). Between the trimmed V and J ends, which lost 0 bases and 6 bases, there was a span of 11 bases. This chain's CDR3 is CASSLGRQGDGYTF. The CDR3 DNA reads as TGTGCCAGCAGCTTAGGCCGGCAGGGCGATGGCTACACCTTC.

This clone occurred a few times. The V call is TRBV7-2, the J call TRBJ2-5, with a weak D call TRBD2 (6 bases). Trimming stripped 5 bases from V and 5 bases from J, with 12 bases between. This CDR3 has 13 residues. CDR1 SGHTA and CDR2 FQGNSA come from the germline V gene. The CDR3 region is CASSPGLAETQYF. CDR3 nucleotides: TGTGCCAGCAGCCCGGGACTCGCGGAGACCCAGTACTTC.

This clone was observed a handful of times. This rearrangement joins TRBV28 to TRBJ2-7; TRBD1 might be the D (5 bases). The CDR3 has 16 residues. CDR1 and CDR2 from the germline V gene are MDHEN and SYDVKM. V dropped 5 bases and J dropped 3 bases, with 20 bases sitting between them. The DNA of the CDR3 is TGTGCCAGCAGTCCGCCGCCTACTACAGGAAACTACGAGCAGTACTTC. This encodes CASSPPPTTGNYEQYF.

The rearrangement uses TRBV7-3 and TRBJ2-3; 11 bases are shared with TRBD2. Germline loops: CDR1 SGHTA, CDR2 FQGTGA. The CDR3 totals 17 residues. J lost 1 base, V lost 6 bases, and 9 bases had no gene match. The CDR3 nucleotides are TGTGCCAGCAGATTAGCGGGAGGGACCCGGGGCACAGATACGCAGTATTTT. It codes for CASRLAGGTRGTDTQYF.

The CDR3 spells CASSSTSGILEQYF. CDR3 DNA: TGTGCCAGCAGTTCAACTAGCGGGATTCTCGAGCAGTACTTC. This chain connects TRBV6-6 to TRBJ2-7, with 10 bases aligning to TRBD2. The CDR3 spans 14 residues. Unmatched junction bases numbered 6, after V lost 4 bases and J lost 6 bases. Germline V gives CDR1 MNHNY, CDR2 SVGAGI (reference sequence).